One sample yielded the 17 T cell receptor beta chains listed below, sequenced in a study of blood T cell repertoires in COVID-19. Libraries were prepared by immunoSEQ multiplex PCR; TCRdb keeps only in-frame clonotypes and omits some of them. The sample has tens of thousands of clones; about nine tenths are singletons. Sequences were obtained from peripheral blood. The receptors shown here come from a woman between 40 and 55 years old with active COVID-19.

The J gene is TRBJ1-4, the V gene TRBV4-2; perhaps TRBD1 as D (6 bases). This CDR3 is 15 amino acids long. Looked up from germline, CDR1 is LGHNA and CDR2 is YNFKEQ. V was trimmed by 0 bases and J by 8 bases, leaving 13 bases between them. CDR3 loop: CASSQDRAGEEKLFF. As DNA, the CDR3 is TGTGCCAGCAGCCAAGATCGGGCAGGGGAGGAAAAACTGTTTTTT.

This chain uses TRBV11-2 with TRBJ1-5; 7 bases line up with TRBD1. Looked up from germline, CDR1 is SGHAT and CDR2 is FQNNGV. The CDR3 loop spans 14 amino acids. Unmatched junction bases numbered 8, after V lost 8 bases and J lost 4 bases. CDR3 protein: CASSGGQENQPQHF. The CDR3, as DNA: TGTGCCAGCTCAGGCGGACAGGAAAATCAGCCCCAGCATTTT.

There are a few counts of this clone. The rearrangement joins TRBV5-1 to TRBJ1-1, with 10 positions matching TRBD1. V shed 4 bases, J shed 2 bases, and the junction held 8 bases outside the gene matches. The CDR3 spans 16 residues. Germline V gene lookup returns CDR1 SGHRS and CDR2 YFSETQ. CDR3 sequence: CASSPGTGEGNTEAFF. The CDR3 nucleotides are TGCGCCAGCAGCCCCGGGACAGGGGAAGGAAACACTGAAGCTTTCTTT.

This sequence joins TRBV7-9 and TRBJ2-5; D is unclear. V was cut by 6 bases and J by 3 bases, with 11 bases left in between. Germline CDR1 reads SEHNR; CDR2 reads FQNEAQ (reference sequence). The CDR3 loop spans 13 amino acids. The CDR3 DNA follows: TGTGCCAGCAGGATCGACTTAGAAGAGACCCAGTACTTC. As protein: CASRIDLEETQYF.

This rearrangement joins TRBV5-8 to TRBJ1-5; D is uncertain. The CDR3 runs 13 residues. The germline V and J ends were trimmed by 4 bases and 4 bases, with 9 bases remaining between them. CDR1 and CDR2 from the germline V gene are SGHTS and YDEGEE. The CDR3 nucleotides are TGTGCCAGCAGCCTGGCTCGGAATCAGCCCCAGCATTTT. Residues: CASSLARNQPQHF.

The chain has TRBV4-1 and TRBJ1-2; weak D call: TRBD1 (6 bases). The CDR3 extends over 18 amino acids. V dropped 0 bases and J dropped 8 bases, with 25 bases sitting between them. Per the germline V gene, CDR1 is MGHRA and CDR2 is YSYEKL. The CDR3 loop is CASSQDILGGGARGGYTF. CDR3 sequence (DNA): TGCGCCAGCAGCCAAGATATATTGGGCGGGGGGGCAAGAGGAGGCTACACCTTC.

In its sample, this clone was seen a few times. The rearrangement joins TRBV3-1 (or the pseudogene TRBV3-2) to TRBJ1-2; D is unclear. The CDR3 runs to 12 residues. In germline, CDR1 is LGHDT, CDR2 YNNKEL (reference sequence). Trimming pared 1 base from V and 8 bases from J, leaving 8 bases between. The CDR3 loop is CASSQVARGYTF. For the CDR3, the DNA is TGTGCCAGCAGCCAAGTGGCGAGGGGCTACACCTTC.

The rearrangement uses TRBV11-2 and TRBJ2-5; D possibly corresponds to TRBD2 (5 bases). Germline assignment: CDR1 SGHAT and CDR2 FQNNGV. The V and J ends lost 6 bases and 3 bases respectively, with 14 bases between them. The CDR3 runs to 14 residues. The CDR3 DNA reads TGTGCCAGCAGTTTTGCGGGCACGGAAGAGACCCAGTACTTC. Translated, it gives CASSFAGTEETQYF.

The J gene is TRBJ1-5, the V gene TRBV9; possible D gene TRBD1, 6 bases. The CDR3 loop spans 15 amino acids. V was trimmed by 0 bases and J by 4 bases, leaving 11 bases between them. Germline CDR1 SGDLS, CDR2 YYNGEE. CDR3 in DNA: TGTGCCAGCAGCGTAGAGGGGGGGGGAAATCAGCCCCAGCATTTT. Translation: CASSVEGGGNQPQHF.

CDR3 DNA: TGCGCCAGCAGCTTGATACGCCAGGGGACAACAGATACGCAGTATTTT. Translation: CASSLIRQGTTDTQYF. The chain employs TRBV5-1 and TRBJ2-3, with D possibly matching TRBD1 (6 bases). V lost 1 base, J lost 3 bases, and 15 bases lay in between. There are 16 residues in the CDR3. CDR1 and CDR2 (germline): SGHRS, YFSETQ.

This chain uses TRBV30 with TRBJ1-5; TRBD1 is a possible D gene (5 bases). The CDR3 spans 17 residues. Germline CDR1 is GTSNPN and CDR2 is SVGIG (reference sequence). The ends were cut back, 0 bases at V and 4 bases at J, with 19 bases in the middle. CDR3 nucleotide sequence: TGTGCCTGGAGTGTACCACAGCTAGGGGTATGGAATCAGCCCCAGCATTTT. This translates into CAWSVPQLGVWNQPQHF.

The gene calls are TRBV7-2 and TRBJ1-3; D call uncertain. This CDR3 has 15 residues. Germline CDR1 SGHTA, CDR2 FQGNSA. V lost 5 bases and J lost 1, with 12 bases in between. CDR3 protein: CASSDRGVSGNTIYF. The CDR3 nucleotides read TGTGCCAGCAGCGATCGTGGAGTTTCTGGAAACACCATATATTTT.

This clone was recorded at least ten times. The chain couples TRBV28 to TRBJ1-2, with a tentative D call TRBD1 (6 bases). The CDR3 is 15 residues long. V was clipped by 6 bases and J by 4 bases, with 18 bases between them. Germline V gene data show CDR1 as MDHEN and CDR2 as SYDVKM. The CDR3 spells CASRVEQGRGYGYTF. The CDR3 coding sequence is TGTGCCAGCAGGGTGGAACAGGGTCGCGGCTATGGCTACACCTTC.

The chain joins TRBV7-2 to TRBJ1-3; no clear D gene. Germline V CDR1 and CDR2: SGHTA, FQGNSA. This CDR3 comprises 13 residues. Trimming left V 4 bases short and J 4 bases short, with 8 bases between. CDR3 coding DNA: TGTGCCAGCAGCTCTATTCCGGGAAACACCATATATTTT. As protein: CASSSIPGNTIYF.

This rearrangement joins TRBV29-1 to TRBJ2-1; 7 bases line up with TRBD2. This CDR3 contains 14 residues. Germline CDR1 and CDR2: SQVTM and ANQGSEA. V lost 4 bases, J lost 3 bases, and 6 bases stayed unmatched. The CDR3 loop is CSVAGLVGYNEQFF. The CDR3 nucleotides read TGCAGCGTTGCCGGACTAGTAGGCTACAATGAGCAGTTCTTC.

V and J are TRBV2 and TRBJ1-1, with 7 bases identical to TRBD1. The CDR3 has 14 residues. The trim removed 1 base at V and 3 bases at J, leaving 2 bases unmatched. Germline CDR1 is SNHLY and CDR2 is FYNNEI. The CDR3 is CASSEVRGHTEAFF. DNA of the CDR3: TGTGCCAGCAGTGAAGTTAGGGGGCACACTGAAGCTTTCTTT.

This chain links TRBV11-3 with TRBJ2-5; 8 bases agree with TRBD2. The CDR3 has 14 amino acids. The germline V gene has CDR1 SGHNT and CDR2 YENEEA. J was trimmed by 1 base and V by 5 bases; bases with no gene match: 3. The CDR3 sequence: CASSRAGGQETQYF. In DNA, the CDR3 is TGTGCCAGCAGCCGGGCGGGGGGCCAAGAGACCCAGTACTTC.